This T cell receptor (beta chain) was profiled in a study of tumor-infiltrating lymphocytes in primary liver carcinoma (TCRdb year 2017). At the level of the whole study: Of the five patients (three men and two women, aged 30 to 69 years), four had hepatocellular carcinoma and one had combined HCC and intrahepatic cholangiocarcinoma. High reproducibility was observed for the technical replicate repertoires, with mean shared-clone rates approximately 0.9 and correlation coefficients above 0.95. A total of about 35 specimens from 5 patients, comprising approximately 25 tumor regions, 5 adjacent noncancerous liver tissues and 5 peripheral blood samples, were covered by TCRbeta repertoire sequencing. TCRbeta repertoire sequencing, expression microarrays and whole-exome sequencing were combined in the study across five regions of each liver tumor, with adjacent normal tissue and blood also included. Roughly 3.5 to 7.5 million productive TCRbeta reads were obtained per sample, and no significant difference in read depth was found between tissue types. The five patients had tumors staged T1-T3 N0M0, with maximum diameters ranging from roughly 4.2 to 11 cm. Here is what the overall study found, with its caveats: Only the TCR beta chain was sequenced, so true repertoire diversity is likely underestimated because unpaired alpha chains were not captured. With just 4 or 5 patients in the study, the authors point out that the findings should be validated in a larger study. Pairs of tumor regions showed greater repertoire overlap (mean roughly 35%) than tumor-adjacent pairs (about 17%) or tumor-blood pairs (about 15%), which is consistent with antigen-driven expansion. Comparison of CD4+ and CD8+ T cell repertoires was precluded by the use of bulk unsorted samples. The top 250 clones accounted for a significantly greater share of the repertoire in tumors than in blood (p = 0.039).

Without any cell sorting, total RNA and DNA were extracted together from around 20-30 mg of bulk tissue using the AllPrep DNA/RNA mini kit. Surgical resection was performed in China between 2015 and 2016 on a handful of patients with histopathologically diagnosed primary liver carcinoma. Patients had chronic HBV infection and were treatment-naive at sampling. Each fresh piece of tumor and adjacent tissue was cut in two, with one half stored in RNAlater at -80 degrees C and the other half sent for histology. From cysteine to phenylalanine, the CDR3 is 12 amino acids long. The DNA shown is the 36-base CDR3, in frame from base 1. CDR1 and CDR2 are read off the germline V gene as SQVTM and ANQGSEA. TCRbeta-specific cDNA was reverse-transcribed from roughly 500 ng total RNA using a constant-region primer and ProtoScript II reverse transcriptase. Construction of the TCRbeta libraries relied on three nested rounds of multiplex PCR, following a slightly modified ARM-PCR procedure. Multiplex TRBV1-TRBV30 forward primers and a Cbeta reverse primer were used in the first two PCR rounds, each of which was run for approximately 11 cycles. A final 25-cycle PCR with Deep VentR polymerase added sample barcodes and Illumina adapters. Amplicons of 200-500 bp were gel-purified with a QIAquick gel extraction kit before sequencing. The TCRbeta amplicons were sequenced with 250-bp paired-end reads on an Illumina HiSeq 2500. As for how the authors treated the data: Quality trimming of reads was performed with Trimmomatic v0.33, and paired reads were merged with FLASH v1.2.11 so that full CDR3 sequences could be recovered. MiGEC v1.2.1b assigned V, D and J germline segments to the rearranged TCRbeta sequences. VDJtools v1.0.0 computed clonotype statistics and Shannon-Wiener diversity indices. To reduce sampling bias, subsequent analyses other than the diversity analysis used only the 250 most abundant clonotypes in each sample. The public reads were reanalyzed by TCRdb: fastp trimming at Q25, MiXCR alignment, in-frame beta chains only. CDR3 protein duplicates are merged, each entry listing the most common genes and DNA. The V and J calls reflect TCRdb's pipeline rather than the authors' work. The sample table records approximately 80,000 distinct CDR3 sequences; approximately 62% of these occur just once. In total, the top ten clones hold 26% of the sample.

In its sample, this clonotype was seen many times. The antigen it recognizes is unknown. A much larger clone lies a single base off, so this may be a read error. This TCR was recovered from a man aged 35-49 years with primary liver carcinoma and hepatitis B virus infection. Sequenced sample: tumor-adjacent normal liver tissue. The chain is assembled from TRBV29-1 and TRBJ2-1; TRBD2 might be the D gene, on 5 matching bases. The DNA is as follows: TGCAGCGCTGAAGGTCGGGGCAATGAGCAGTTCTTC. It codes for CSAEGRGNEQFF.